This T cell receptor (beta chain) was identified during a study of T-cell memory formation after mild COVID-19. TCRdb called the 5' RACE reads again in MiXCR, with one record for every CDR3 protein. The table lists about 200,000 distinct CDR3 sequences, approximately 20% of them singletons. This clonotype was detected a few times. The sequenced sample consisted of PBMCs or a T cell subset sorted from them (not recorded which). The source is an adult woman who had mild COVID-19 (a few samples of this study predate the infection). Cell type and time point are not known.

The CDR3 protein is CASSYWGRDTDTQYF. CDR3 DNA sequence: TGTGCCAGCAGTTACTGGGGGCGTGACACAGATACGCAGTATTTT. The V gene is TRBV6-5, the J gene TRBJ2-3; possible D gene TRBD1, 6 bases. CDR3 length: 15 amino acids. Germline V lookup: CDR1 MNHEY, CDR2 SVGAGI. V gave up 1 base and J gave up 2 bases, with 10 bases separating them.